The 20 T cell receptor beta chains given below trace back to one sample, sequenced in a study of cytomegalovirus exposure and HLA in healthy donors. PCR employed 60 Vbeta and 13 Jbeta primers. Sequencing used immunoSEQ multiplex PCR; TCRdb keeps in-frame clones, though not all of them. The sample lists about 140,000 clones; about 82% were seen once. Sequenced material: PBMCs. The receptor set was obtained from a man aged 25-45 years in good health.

The CDR3 nucleotides read TGTGCCAGCAGTTGGAGTAGCGGGAGGAGATATAACACCGGGGAGCTGTTTTTT. Translated: CASSWSSGRRYNTGELFF. The rearrangement uses TRBV28 and TRBJ2-2; TRBD2 matches 10 bases. V shed 4 bases, J shed 2 bases, and the junction held 10 bases outside the gene matches. Germline CDR1 is MDHEN and CDR2 is SYDVKM. The length of the CDR3 is 18 residues.

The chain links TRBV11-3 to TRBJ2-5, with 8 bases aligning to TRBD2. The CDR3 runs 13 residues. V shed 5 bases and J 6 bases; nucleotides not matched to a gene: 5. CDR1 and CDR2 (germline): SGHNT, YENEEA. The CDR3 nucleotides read TGTGCCAGCAGCCAGGGCGGGAGGAAGACCCAGTACTTC. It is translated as CASSQGGRKTQYF. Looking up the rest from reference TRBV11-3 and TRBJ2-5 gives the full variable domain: EAGVVQSPRYKIIEKKQPVAFWCNPISGHNTLYWYLQNLGQGPELLIRYENEEAVDDSQLPKDRFSAERLKGVDSTLKIQPAELGDSAVYLCASSQGGRKTQYFGPGTRLLVL.

In DNA form, the CDR3 reads TGTGCCAGCAGGCCCGGGACAGGGGGTTTATGGGTGCAGTTCTTC. Encoded protein: CASRPGTGGLWVQFF. This chain connects TRBV2 to TRBJ2-1, with TRBD1 matching 11 bases. V shed 6 bases and J 12 bases; nucleotides not matched to a gene: 13. CDR3 length equals 15 residues. Germline V gives CDR1 SNHLY, CDR2 FYNNEI. Full variable domain (missing parts from reference TRBV2 and TRBJ2-1): EPEVTQTPSHQVTQMGQEVILRCVPISNHLYFYWYRQILGQKVEFLVSFYNNEISEKSEIFDDQFSVERPDGSNFTLKIRSTKLEDSAMYFCASRPGTGGLWVQFFGPGTRLTVL.

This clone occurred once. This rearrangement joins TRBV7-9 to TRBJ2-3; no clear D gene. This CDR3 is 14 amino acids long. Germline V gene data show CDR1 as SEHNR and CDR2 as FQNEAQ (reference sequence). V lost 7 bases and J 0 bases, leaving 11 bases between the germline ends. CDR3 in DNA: TGTGCCAGCACCCTGACTGAGAGCACAGATACGCAGTATTTT. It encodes CASTLTESTDTQYF.

The CDR3 loop is CASTSSSGGRQGYPTDTQYF. Written as DNA, the CDR3 is TGTGCCAGCACCTCCTCGTCGGGGGGGAGACAGGGCTACCCCACAGATACGCAGTATTTT. J is TRBJ2-3 and V is TRBV9; D may be TRBD2 (8 bases). The germline V and J ends were trimmed by 6 bases and 2 bases, with 31 bases remaining between them. Germline CDR1 reads SGDLS; CDR2 reads YYNGEE. The CDR3 is made up of 20 amino acids.

DNA for the CDR3: TGTGCCAGCAGCGAGAGATCCGGGACAGCTGTTAAACTGTTTTTT. As protein: CASSERSGTAVKLFF. The rearrangement uses TRBV7-9 and TRBJ1-4, with TRBD1 matching 7 bases. The CDR3 extends over 15 amino acids. V shed 5 bases and J 11 bases; nucleotides not matched to a gene: 14. CDR1 SEHNR and CDR2 FQNEAQ come from the germline V gene (reference sequence).

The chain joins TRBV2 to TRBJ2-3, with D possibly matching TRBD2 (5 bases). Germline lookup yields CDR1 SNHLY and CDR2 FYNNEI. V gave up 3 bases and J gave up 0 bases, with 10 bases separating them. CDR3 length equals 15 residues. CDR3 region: CASSEDSLSTDTQYF. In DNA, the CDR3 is TGTGCCAGCAGTGAGGACTCCCTTAGCACAGATACGCAGTATTTT.

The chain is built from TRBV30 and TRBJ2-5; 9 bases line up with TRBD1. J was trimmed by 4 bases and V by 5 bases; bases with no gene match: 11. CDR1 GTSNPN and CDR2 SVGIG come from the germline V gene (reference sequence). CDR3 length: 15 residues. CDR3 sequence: CAWEPGQGRGETQYF. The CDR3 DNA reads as TGTGCCTGGGAACCGGGACAGGGTAGGGGAGAGACCCAGTACTTC.

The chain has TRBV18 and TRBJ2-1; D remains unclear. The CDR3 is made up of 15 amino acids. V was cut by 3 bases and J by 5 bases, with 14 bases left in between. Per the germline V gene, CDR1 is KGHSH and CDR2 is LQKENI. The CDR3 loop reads CASSPPAQQDNEQFF. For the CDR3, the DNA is TGTGCCAGCTCACCGCCAGCCCAGCAGGACAATGAGCAGTTCTTC.

The CDR3 DNA sequence: TGTGCCTTCAGGCGGGCGGGAGGGCCGAGCGGGGAGCTGTTTTTT. Its protein product is CAFRRAGGPSGELFF. The chain links TRBV5-4 to TRBJ2-2; 9 bases fit TRBD2. V shed 10 bases, J shed 7 bases, and the junction held 14 bases outside the gene matches. Germline V gene lookup returns CDR1 SGHNT and CDR2 YYREEE (reference sequence). This CDR3 has 15 amino acids.

CDR3 sequence reads: CASTSLSGLQETQYF. The CDR3 nucleotides are TGTGCCAGTACCTCTCTTAGCGGGTTACAAGAGACCCAGTACTTC. The chain carries TRBV18 and TRBJ2-5; 7 nucleotides line up with TRBD2. CDR3 size: 15 residues. Germline values: CDR1 KGHSH, CDR2 LQKENI. V was clipped by 9 bases and J by 2 bases; unmatched bases: 12.

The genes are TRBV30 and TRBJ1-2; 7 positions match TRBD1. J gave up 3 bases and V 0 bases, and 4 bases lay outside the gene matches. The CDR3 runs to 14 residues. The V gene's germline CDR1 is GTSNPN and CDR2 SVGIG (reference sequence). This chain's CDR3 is CAWSVGTVDYGYTF. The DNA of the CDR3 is TGTGCCTGGAGTGTAGGGACAGTGGACTATGGCTACACCTTC.

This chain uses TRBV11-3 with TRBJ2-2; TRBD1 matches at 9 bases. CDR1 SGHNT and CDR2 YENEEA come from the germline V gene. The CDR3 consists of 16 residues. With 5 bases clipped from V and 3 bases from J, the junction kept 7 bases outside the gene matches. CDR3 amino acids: CASSPGTGSYTGELFF. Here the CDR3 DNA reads TGTGCCAGCAGCCCCGGGACAGGGTCGTACACCGGGGAGCTGTTTTTT.

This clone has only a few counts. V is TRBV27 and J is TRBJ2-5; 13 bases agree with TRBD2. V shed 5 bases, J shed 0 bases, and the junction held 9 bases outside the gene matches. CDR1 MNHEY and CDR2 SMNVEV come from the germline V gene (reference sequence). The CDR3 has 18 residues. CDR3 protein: CASSTRLAGGPNQETQYF. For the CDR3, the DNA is TGTGCCAGCAGTACGAGACTAGCGGGAGGCCCCAACCAAGAGACCCAGTACTTC.

Here the CDR3 DNA reads TGCGCCAGCAGCTTGAGCGGCGGGAGAAACTATGGCTACACCTTC. Its translation: CASSLSGGRNYGYTF. The genes are TRBV5-1 and TRBJ1-2; no clear D. This CDR3 comprises 15 residues. Germline V gene lookup returns CDR1 SGHRS and CDR2 YFSETQ. V gave up 1 base and J gave up 2 bases, with 12 bases separating them.

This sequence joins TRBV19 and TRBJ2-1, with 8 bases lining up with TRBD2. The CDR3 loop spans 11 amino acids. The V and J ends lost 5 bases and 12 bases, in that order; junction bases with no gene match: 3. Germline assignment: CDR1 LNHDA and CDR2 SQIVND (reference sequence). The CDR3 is CASSDGRGQFF. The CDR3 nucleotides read TGTGCCAGTAGTGACGGGAGGGGGCAGTTCTTC.

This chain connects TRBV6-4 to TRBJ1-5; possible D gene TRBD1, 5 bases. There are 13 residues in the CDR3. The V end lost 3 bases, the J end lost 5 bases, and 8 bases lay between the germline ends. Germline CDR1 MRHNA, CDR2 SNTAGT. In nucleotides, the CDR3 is TGTGCCAGCAGTGAGGAGGGACATCAGCCCCAGCATTTT. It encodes CASSEEGHQPQHF.

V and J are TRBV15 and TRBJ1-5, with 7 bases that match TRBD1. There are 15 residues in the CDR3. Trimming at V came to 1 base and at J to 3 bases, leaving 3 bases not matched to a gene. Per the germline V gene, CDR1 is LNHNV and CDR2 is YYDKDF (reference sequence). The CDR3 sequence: CATSRGGTDNQPQHF. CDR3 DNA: TGTGCCACCAGCAGAGGGGGGACAGACAATCAGCCCCAGCATTTT. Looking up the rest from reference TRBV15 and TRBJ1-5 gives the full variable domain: DAMVIQNPRYQVTQFGKPVTLSCSQTLNHNVMYWYQQKSSQAPKLLFHYYDKDFNNEADTPDNFQSRRPNTSFCFLDIRSPGLGDTAMYLCATSRGGTDNQPQHFGDGTRLSIL.

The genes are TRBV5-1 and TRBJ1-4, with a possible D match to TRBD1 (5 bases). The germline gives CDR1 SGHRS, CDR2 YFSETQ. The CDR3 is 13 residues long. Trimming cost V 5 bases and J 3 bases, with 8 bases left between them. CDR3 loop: CASRGEANEKLFF. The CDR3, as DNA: TGCGCCAGCAGGGGGGAGGCTAATGAAAAACTGTTTTTT.

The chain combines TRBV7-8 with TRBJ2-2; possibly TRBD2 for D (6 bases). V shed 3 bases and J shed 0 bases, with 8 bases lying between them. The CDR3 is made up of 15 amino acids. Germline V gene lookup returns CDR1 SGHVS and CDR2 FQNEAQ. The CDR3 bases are TGTGCCAGCAGCTTTGGGACTGCGAACACCGGGGAGCTGTTTTTT. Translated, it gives CASSFGTANTGELFF.